The clone carrying this T cell receptor beta chain showed up many times. Its antigen remains unknown. Patients were excluded for uncontrolled infection, other autoimmune disease, pregnancy or lactation. Approximately 10 ml of fresh peripheral blood supplied the PBMCs. What was amplified from RNA transcripts were TCR beta CDR3 regions. The study used the HTBI primer set for a first-round RT-PCR of the TCR CDR3. TCRdb analysed the multiplex PCR reads with MiXCR anew, one entry per CDR3 protein. The sample contains about 380,000 distinct CDR3 sequences, less than 20% of which appear only once. The record originates from a study of T cells in Graves' hyperthyroidism and ophthalmopathy. Across the study: The initial diagnosis was the point when peripheral blood was collected, ahead of any treatment. Study-wide points: Most clonotypes that expanded in the thyroid above 0.001 also showed up in blood.

The germline gives CDR1 SEHNR, CDR2 FQNEAQ (reference sequence). The CDR3 covers 12 residues. V was pared by 4 bases and J by 4 bases, with 0 bases of the junction left unmatched. The origin of this receptor is a man aged 18 to 30 with Graves' ophthalmopathy. Sequencing was performed on blood. The chain recombines TRBV7-9 with TRBJ2-5; 7 bases are shared with TRBD1. The CDR3 DNA follows: TGTGCCAGCAGCTACAGGGGAGAGACCCAGTACTTC. Encoded protein: CASSYRGETQYF.